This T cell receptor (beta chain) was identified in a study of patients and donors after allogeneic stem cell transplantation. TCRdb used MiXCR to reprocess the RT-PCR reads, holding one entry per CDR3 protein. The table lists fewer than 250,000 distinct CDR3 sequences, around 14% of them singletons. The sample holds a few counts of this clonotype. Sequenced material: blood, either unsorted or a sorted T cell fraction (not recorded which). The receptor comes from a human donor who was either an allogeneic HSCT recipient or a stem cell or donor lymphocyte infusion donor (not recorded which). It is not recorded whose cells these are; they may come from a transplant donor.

The CDR3 reads CASSVATGGVTGLTNIQYF. As DNA, the CDR3 is TGTGCCAGCAGCGTAGCTACAGGAGGGGTGACAGGGCTTACAAACATTCAGTACTTC. The chain uses TRBV9 and TRBJ2-4, with a possible D match to TRBD1 (7 bases). V lost 0 bases and J lost 6, with 25 bases in between. The germline CDR1 and CDR2 sequences are SGDLS and YYNGEE. The CDR3 runs 19 residues.